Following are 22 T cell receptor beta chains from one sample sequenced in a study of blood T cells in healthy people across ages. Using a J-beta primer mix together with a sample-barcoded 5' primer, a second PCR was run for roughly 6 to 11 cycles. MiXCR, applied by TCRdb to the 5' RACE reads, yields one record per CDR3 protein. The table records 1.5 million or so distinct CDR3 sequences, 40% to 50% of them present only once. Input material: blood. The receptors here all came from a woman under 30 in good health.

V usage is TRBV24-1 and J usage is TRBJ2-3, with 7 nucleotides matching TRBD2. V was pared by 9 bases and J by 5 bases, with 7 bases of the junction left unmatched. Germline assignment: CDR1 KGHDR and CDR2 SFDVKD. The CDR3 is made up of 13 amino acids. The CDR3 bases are TGTGCCACCGCTGGGGGGGGTGGAGATACGCAGTATTTT. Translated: CATAGGGGDTQYF.

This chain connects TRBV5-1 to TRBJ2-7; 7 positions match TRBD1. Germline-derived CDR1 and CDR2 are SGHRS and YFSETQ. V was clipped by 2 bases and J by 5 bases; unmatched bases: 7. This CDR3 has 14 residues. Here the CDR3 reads CASSFRQGGNEQYF. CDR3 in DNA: TGCGCCAGCAGCTTTAGACAGGGTGGGAACGAGCAGTACTTC.

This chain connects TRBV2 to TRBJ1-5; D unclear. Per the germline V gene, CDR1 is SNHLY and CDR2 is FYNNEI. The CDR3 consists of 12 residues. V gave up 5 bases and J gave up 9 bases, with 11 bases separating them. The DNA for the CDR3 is TGTGCCAGCAGTTTGACTGATACGCCCCAGCATTTT. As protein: CASSLTDTPQHF.

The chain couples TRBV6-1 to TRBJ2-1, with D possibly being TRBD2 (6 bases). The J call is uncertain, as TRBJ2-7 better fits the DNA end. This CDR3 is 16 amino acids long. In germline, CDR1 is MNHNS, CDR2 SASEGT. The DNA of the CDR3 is TGTGCCAGCAGTGAATGGGGGGTAAACTCCTACAATGAGCAGTACTTC. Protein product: CASSEWGVNSYNEQYF.

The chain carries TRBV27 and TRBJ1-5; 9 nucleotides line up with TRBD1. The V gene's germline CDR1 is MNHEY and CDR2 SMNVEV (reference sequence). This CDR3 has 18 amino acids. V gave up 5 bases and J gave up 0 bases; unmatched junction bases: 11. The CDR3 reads CASSSRDRAPYSNQPQHF. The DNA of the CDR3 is TGTGCCAGCAGTAGCCGGGACAGGGCTCCCTATAGCAATCAGCCCCAGCATTTT.

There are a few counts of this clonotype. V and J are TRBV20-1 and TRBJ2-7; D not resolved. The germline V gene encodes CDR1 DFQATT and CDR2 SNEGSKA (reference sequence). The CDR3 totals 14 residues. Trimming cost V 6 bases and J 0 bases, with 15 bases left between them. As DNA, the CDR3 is TGCAGTGCACCCCGGCAGGTGACCTCCTACGAGCAGTACTTC. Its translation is CSAPRQVTSYEQYF.

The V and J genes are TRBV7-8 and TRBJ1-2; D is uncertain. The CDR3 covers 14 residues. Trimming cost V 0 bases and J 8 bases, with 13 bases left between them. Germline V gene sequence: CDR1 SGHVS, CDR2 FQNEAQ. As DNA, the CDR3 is TGTGCCAGCAGCTTAGCCGGGGTCGCCGAGGGCTACACCTTC. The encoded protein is CASSLAGVAEGYTF.

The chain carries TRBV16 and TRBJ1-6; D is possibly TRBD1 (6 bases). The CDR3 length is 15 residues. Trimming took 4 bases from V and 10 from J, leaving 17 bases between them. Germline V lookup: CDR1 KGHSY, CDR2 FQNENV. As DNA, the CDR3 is TGTGCCAGCAGCCCCTCAGCAGGGGATGGGTCACCCCTCCACTTT. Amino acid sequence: CASSPSAGDGSPLHF.

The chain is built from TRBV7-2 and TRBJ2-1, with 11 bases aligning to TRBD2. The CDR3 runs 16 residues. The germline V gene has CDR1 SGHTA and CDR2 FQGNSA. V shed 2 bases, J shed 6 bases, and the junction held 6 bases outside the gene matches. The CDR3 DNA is TGTGCCAGCAGCTTAAACTTGGGACTAGCGGCCAATGAGCAGTTCTTC. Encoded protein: CASSLNLGLAANEQFF. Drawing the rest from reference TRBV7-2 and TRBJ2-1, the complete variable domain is GAGVSQSPSNKVTEKGKDVELRCDPISGHTALYWYRQSLGQGLEFLIYFQGNSAPDKSGLPSDRFSAERTGGSVSTLTIQRTQQEDSAVYLCASSLNLGLAANEQFFGPGTRLTVL.

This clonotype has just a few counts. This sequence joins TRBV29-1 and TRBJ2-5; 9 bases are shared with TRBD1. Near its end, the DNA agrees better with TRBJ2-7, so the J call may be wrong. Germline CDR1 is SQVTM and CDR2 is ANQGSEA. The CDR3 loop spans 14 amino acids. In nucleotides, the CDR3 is TGCGGCGCCGAGGGGGGACAGGGTTCTTTCGAGCAGTACTTC. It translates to CGAEGGQGSFEQYF.

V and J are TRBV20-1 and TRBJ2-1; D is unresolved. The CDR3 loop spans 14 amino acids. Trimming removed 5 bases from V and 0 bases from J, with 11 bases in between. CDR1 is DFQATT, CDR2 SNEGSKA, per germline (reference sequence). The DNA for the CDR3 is TGCAGTGCTCTCGCCCAAAGCTCCTACAATGAGCAGTTCTTC. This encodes CSALAQSSYNEQFF.

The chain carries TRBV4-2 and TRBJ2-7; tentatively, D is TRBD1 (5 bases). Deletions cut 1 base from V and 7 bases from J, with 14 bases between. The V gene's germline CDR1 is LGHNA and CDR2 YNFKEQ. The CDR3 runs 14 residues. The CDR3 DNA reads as TGTGCCAGCAGCCAAGTTGGGGAAGGGGATGAGCAGTACTTC. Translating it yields CASSQVGEGDEQYF.

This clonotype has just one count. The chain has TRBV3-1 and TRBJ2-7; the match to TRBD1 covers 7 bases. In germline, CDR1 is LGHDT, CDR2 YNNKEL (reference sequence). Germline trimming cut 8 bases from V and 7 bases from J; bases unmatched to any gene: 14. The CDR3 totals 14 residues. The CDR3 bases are TGTGCCAGCCGGGGACAGAGCTCCTACAATGAGCAGTACTTC. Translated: CASRGQSSYNEQYF.

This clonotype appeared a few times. DNA of the CDR3: TGTGCCAGCAGCCCTCGGACTAGTAGTTCCTACAATGAGCAGTTCTTC. This encodes CASSPRTSSSYNEQFF. This rearrangement joins TRBV12-3 or TRBV12-4 to TRBJ2-1, with 7 positions matching TRBD2. V lost 6 bases to trimming and J lost 1 base; unmatched junction nucleotides: 9. The CDR3 spans 16 residues.

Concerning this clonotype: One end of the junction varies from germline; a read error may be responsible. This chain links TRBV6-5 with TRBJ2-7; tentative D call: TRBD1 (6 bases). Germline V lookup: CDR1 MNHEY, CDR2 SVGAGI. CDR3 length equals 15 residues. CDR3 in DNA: TGTGCCAGCACTTACCTTACAGGGTCGGGCTACGAGCAGTACTTC. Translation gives CASTYLTGSGYEQYF.

The CDR3 protein is CASSWDEGQEAFF. CDR3 coding DNA: TGTGCCAGCAGTTGGGATGAGGGTCAAGAAGCTTTCTTT. The chain combines TRBV12-3 or TRBV12-4 with TRBJ1-1; D is unclear. V lost 4 bases and J lost 8, with 14 bases in between. The CDR3 length is 13 residues.

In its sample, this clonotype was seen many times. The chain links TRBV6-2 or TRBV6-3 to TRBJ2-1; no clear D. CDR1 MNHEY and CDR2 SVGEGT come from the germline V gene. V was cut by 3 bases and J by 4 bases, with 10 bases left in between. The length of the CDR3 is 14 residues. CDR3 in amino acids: CASSYIGSYNEQFF. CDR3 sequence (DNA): TGTGCCAGCAGTTATATCGGGTCGTACAATGAGCAGTTCTTC.

This chain's CDR3 is CSARDQTGGRTQYF. CDR3 bases: TGCAGTGCTAGAGATCAGACGGGAGGGCGTACGCAGTATTTT. The gene calls are TRBV20-1 and TRBJ2-3, with 8 nucleotides matching TRBD2. The CDR3 runs 14 residues. Per the germline V gene, CDR1 is DFQATT and CDR2 is SNEGSKA (reference sequence). J gave up 8 bases and V 0 bases, and 7 bases lay outside the gene matches.

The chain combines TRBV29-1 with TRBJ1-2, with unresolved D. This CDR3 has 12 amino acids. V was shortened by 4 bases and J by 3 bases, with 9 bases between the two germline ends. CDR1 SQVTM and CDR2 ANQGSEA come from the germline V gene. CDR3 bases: TGCAGCGTTGTCCCCGGAGACTATGGCTACACCTTC. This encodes CSVVPGDYGYTF.

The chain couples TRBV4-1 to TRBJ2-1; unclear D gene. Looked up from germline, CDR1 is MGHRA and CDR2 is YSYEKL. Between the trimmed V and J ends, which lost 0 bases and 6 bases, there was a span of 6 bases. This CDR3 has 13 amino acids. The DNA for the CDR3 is TGCGCCAGCAGCCAAGATATACCCAATGAGCAGTTCTTC. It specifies CASSQDIPNEQFF.

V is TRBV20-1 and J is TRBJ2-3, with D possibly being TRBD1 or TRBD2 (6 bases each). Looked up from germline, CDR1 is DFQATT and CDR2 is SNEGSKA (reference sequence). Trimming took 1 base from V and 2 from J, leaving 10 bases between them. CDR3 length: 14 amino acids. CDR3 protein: CSARAGAITDTQYF. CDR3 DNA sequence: TGCAGTGCTAGAGCGGGGGCGATCACAGATACGCAGTATTTT.

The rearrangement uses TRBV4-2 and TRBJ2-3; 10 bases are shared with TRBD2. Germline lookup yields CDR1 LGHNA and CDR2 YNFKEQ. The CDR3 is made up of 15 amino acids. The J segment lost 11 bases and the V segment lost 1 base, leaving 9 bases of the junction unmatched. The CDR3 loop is CASSQAWTSGLKQYF. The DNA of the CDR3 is TGTGCCAGCAGCCAAGCCTGGACTAGCGGACTCAAGCAGTATTTT.